The 23 T cell receptor beta chains in this list originate from one sample, sequenced in a study of shared T cell receptors in the human thymus. Sequenced by immunoSEQ multiplex PCR; TCRdb stores in-frame clones only, minus some. The data hold roughly 560,000 clones, with approximately 78% observed a single time. This sample was shared with a second study, whose subject was human thymus T cells.

The source material was thymocytes. Receptor source: a boy under two years old with a congenital heart defect.

The chain combines TRBV7-2 with TRBJ2-4, with TRBD2 matching 7 bases. The CDR3 covers 14 residues. The ends lost 2 bases at V and 7 bases at J; junction bases unmatched: 5. Germline CDR1 reads SGHTA; CDR2 reads FQGNSA. This CDR3 is CASSLCSSGNIQYF. The CDR3, as DNA: TGTGCCAGCAGCTTATGCTCTAGCGGTAACATTCAGTACTTC.

This clone was picked up a small number of times. The V gene is TRBV5-1, the J gene TRBJ2-5, with a possible D match to TRBD2 (6 bases). Deletions cut 7 bases from V and 1 base from J, with 17 bases between. CDR3 length: 15 amino acids. In germline, CDR1 is SGHRS, CDR2 YFSETQ. The CDR3 sequence is CASRRLGGGQETQYF. In DNA form, the CDR3 reads TGCGCCAGCCGCCGTTTGGGGGGAGGCCAAGAGACCCAGTACTTC. The full variable domain, in which reference TRBV5-1 and TRBJ2-5 provide the parts outside the CDR3, is KAGVTQTPRYLIKTRGQQVTLSCSPISGHRSVSWYQQTPGQGLQFLFEYFSETQRNKGNFPGRFSGRQFSNSRSEMNVSTLELGDSALYLCASRRLGGGQETQYFGPGTRLLVL.

The chain recombines TRBV4-2 with TRBJ2-1; possibly TRBD2 for D (6 bases). This CDR3 comprises 16 residues. Germline V gene data show CDR1 as LGHNA and CDR2 as YNFKEQ. The V gene lost 1 base and the J gene lost 0 bases, with 10 bases spanning the gap. CDR3 DNA sequence: TGTGCCAGCAGCCAAGCGGCGGGGTTCTCCTACAATGAGCAGTTCTTC. Its translation is CASSQAAGFSYNEQFF.

The chain joins TRBV2 to TRBJ1-2; D gene unclear. V was cut by 6 bases and J by 4 bases, with 12 bases left in between. CDR3 length equals 13 residues. CDR1 is SNHLY, CDR2 FYNNEI, per germline. CDR3 loop: CASRRAGLYGYTF. For the CDR3, the DNA is TGTGCCAGCAGGCGGGCAGGCCTCTATGGCTACACCTTC.

The rearrangement links TRBV27 to TRBJ2-1; 12 nucleotides match TRBD2. The CDR3 has 15 residues. Losses at the gene ends were 6 bases for V and 8 bases for J; bases not matched to a gene: 8. CDR1 MNHEY and CDR2 SMNVEV come from the germline V gene (reference sequence). Here the CDR3 reads CASSPGLAGFYEQFF. The DNA for the CDR3 is TGTGCCAGCAGCCCGGGACTAGCGGGTTTCTATGAGCAGTTCTTC.

The chain has TRBV5-4 and TRBJ2-5; TRBD2 agrees at 13 bases. J was trimmed by 6 bases and V by 4 bases; bases with no gene match: 3. This CDR3 spans 14 amino acids. Germline CDR1 is SGHNT and CDR2 is YYREEE (reference sequence). CDR3 in amino acids: CASSGGLAGQTQYF. The CDR3 DNA reads as TGTGCCAGCAGCGGGGGACTAGCGGGACAGACCCAGTACTTC.

The chain's CDR3 is CASSPETRDPNQTTNEKLFF. In DNA, the CDR3 is TGTGCCAGCTCACCAGAGACTCGCGACCCAAACCAAACAACTAATGAAAAACTGTTTTTT. This chain connects TRBV18 to TRBJ1-4, with D uncertain. Deletions cut 2 bases from V and 0 bases from J, with 22 bases between. The length of the CDR3 is 20 residues. Germline CDR1 and CDR2: KGHSH and LQKENI.

The gene calls are TRBV6-9 and TRBJ2-7; weak D call: TRBD1 (6 bases). The germline gives CDR1 MNHGY, CDR2 SVAAGI. V lost 5 bases and J lost 3, with 14 bases in between. This CDR3 contains 14 residues. The CDR3 nucleotides read TGTGCCAGCAGTAACAGCGGACAGCACTACGAGCAGTACTTC. Its translation: CASSNSGQHYEQYF.

The genes are TRBV7-6 and TRBJ2-5; TRBD2 matches 9 bases. The CDR3 length is 16 residues. Per the germline V gene, CDR1 is SGHVS and CDR2 is FNYEAQ. The J segment lost 0 bases and the V segment lost 2 bases, leaving 4 bases of the junction unmatched. For the CDR3, the DNA is TGTGCCAGCAGCTTACGGCTAGCGGGGAACCAAGAGACCCAGTACTTC. As protein: CASSLRLAGNQETQYF.

This chain links TRBV30 with TRBJ1-2, with 11 nucleotides matching TRBD1. The V and J ends lost 3 bases and 5 bases, in that order; junction bases with no gene match: 17. Germline loops: CDR1 GTSNPN, CDR2 SVGIG (reference sequence). The CDR3 spans 18 residues. CDR3 sequence reads: CAWSLRRDRGDIKYGYTF. The CDR3 DNA reads as TGTGCCTGGAGCCTTCGAAGGGACAGGGGGGACATAAAGTATGGCTACACCTTC.

V gene TRBV28 combines with J gene TRBJ2-3; the match to TRBD1 covers 7 bases. This CDR3 spans 13 amino acids. The V and J ends lost 5 bases and 2 bases, in that order; junction bases with no gene match: 1. Germline CDR1 reads MDHEN; CDR2 reads SYDVKM. The CDR3 reads CASSGQVTDTQYF. The CDR3 DNA reads TGTGCCAGCAGTGGACAGGTCACAGATACGCAGTATTTT.

J is TRBJ2-2 and V is TRBV9, with TRBD1 as a possible D gene (7 bases). The CDR3 runs 17 residues. Germline values: CDR1 SGDLS, CDR2 YYNGEE. Trimming left V 3 bases short and J 3 bases short, with 18 bases between. The DNA of the CDR3 is TGTGCCAGCAGCGAGGGGGCGGGACAGACTTACACCGGGGAGCTGTTTTTT. This translates into CASSEGAGQTYTGELFF.

V gene TRBV12-5 combines with J gene TRBJ2-3; 7 bases are a match to TRBD2. V dropped 1 base and J dropped 3; count of bases not matched to a gene: 10. The CDR3 extends over 17 amino acids. The germline V gene has CDR1 LGHNT and CDR2 FRNRAP. The CDR3 DNA sequence: TGTGCTAGTGGTTTGGCCGGGGACTACTCTCCGACAGATACGCAGTATTTT. Amino acids: CASGLAGDYSPTDTQYF.

This chain connects TRBV15 to TRBJ2-7, with 15 nucleotides matching TRBD2. This CDR3 is 18 amino acids long. With V trimmed by 7 bases and J by 6 bases, 16 bases remained unmatched. Looked up from germline, CDR1 is LNHNV and CDR2 is YYDKDF (reference sequence). In DNA form, the CDR3 reads TGTGCCACCACGGTCGTCCCGGGACTAGCGGGAGGCCCCGGCGAGCAGTACTTC. Translated: CATTVVPGLAGGPGEQYF.

The V gene is TRBV28, the J gene TRBJ2-7, with D perhaps matching TRBD2 (6 bases). CDR1 MDHEN and CDR2 SYDVKM come from the germline V gene. The ends were cut back, 6 bases at V and 7 bases at J, with 19 bases in the middle. CDR3 length: 14 amino acids. Written as DNA, the CDR3 is TGTGCCAGCAGCCTCCCGTGGGGCAGCGGGGAGCAGTACTTC. Translation gives CASSLPWGSGEQYF.

V gene TRBV4-3 combines with J gene TRBJ1-2; D call uncertain. This CDR3 contains 14 residues. V was clipped by 1 base and J by 0 bases, with 6 bases between them. From germline, CDR1 is LGHNA and CDR2 YSLEER. The DNA for the CDR3 is TGCGCCAGCAGCCAAGGTCCGTCTAACTATGGCTACACCTTC. Its protein is CASSQGPSNYGYTF.

The CDR3 spells CASSFWRAVDTQYF. The CDR3 DNA follows: TGTGCCAGCAGCTTTTGGCGGGCCGTCGATACGCAGTATTTT. J is TRBJ2-3 and V is TRBV11-2; perhaps TRBD2 as D (5 bases). Trimming removed 3 bases at V and 6 bases at J, with 13 bases between. The CDR3 has 14 amino acids. Germline V gene data show CDR1 as SGHAT and CDR2 as FQNNGV.

The chain recombines TRBV2 with TRBJ1-1; D is undetermined. The germline V gene has CDR1 SNHLY and CDR2 FYNNEI. This CDR3 is 12 amino acids long. V lost 7 bases and J lost 1, with 7 bases in between. CDR3 sequence reads: CASNTENTEAFF. The CDR3 DNA is TGTGCCAGCAATACAGAGAACACTGAAGCTTTCTTT.

The V gene is TRBV7-9, the J gene TRBJ2-4, with D possibly matching TRBD1 (5 bases). V was trimmed by 2 bases and J by 4 bases, leaving 15 bases between them. The V gene's germline CDR1 is SEHNR and CDR2 FQNEAQ (reference sequence). The CDR3 loop spans 16 amino acids. The CDR3 loop reads CASSLTPQERKNIQYF. CDR3 nucleotides: TGTGCCAGCAGCTTAACACCACAGGAACGAAAAAACATTCAGTACTTC.

J is TRBJ1-5 and V is TRBV2, with unresolved D. CDR1 and CDR2 (germline): SNHLY, FYNNEI. The length of the CDR3 is 15 residues. V lost 5 bases and J 7 bases, leaving 18 bases between the germline ends. The DNA for the CDR3 is TGTGCCAGCAGTTGGGAGGCCACGGCAGGACAGCCCCAGCATTTT. It specifies CASSWEATAGQPQHF.

The chain links TRBV29-1 to TRBJ2-1; 8 bases align to TRBD2. V was clipped by 6 bases and J by 3 bases; unmatched bases: 4. CDR3 size: 13 residues. The V gene's germline CDR1 is SQVTM and CDR2 ANQGSEA. The CDR3 protein is CSVSGSHYNEQFF. CDR3 DNA sequence: TGCAGCGTAAGCGGGAGTCACTACAATGAGCAGTTCTTC.

The chain is built from TRBV19 and TRBJ2-1; D might be TRBD2 (6 bases). This CDR3 region has 13 residues. Germline CDR1 and CDR2: LNHDA and SQIVND (reference sequence). Between the trimmed V and J ends, which lost 5 bases and 7 bases, there was a span of 12 bases. The CDR3 coding sequence is TGTGCCAGTAGTGTACCCGGAGGGAATGAGCAGTTCTTC. It specifies CASSVPGGNEQFF. The full variable domain, with the rest looked up from reference TRBV19 and TRBJ2-1, is DGGITQSPKYLFRKEGQNVTLSCEQNLNHDAMYWYRQDPGQGLRLIYYSQIVNDFQKGDIAEGYSVSREKKESFPLTVTSAQKNPTAFYLCASSVPGGNEQFFGPGTRLTVL.

The rearrangement joins TRBV29-1 to TRBJ2-1; 15 positions agree with TRBD2. Germline loops: CDR1 SQVTM, CDR2 ANQGSEA. This CDR3 contains 14 residues. The V and J ends lost 7 bases and 7 bases, in that order; junction bases with no gene match: 5. The CDR3 DNA reads as TGCAGCGCCCCCGGACTAGCGGGAGGGAATGAGCAGTTCTTC. This gives the protein CSAPGLAGGNEQFF.